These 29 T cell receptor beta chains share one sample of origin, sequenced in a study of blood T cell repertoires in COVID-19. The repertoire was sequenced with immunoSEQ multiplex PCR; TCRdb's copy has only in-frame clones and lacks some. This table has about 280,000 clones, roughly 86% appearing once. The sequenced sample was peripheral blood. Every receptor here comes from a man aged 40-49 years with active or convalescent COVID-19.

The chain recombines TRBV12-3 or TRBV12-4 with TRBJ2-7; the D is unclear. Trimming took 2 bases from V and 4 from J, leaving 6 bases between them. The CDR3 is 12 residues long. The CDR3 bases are TGTGCCAGCAGTTTACCCGGGTACGAGCAGTACTTC. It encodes CASSLPGYEQYF.

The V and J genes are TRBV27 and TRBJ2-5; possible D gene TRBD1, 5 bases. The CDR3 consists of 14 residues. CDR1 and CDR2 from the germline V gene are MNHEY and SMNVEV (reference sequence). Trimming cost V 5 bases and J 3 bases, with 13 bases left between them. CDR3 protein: CASSPYDRKETQYF. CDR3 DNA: TGTGCCAGCAGTCCCTACGACAGAAAAGAGACCCAGTACTTC.

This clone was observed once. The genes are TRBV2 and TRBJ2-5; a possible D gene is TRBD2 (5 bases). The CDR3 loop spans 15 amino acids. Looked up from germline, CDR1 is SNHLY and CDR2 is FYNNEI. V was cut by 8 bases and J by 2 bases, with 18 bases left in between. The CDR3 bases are TGTGCCAGCCGCAACGGGGAATGGGGACAAGAGACCCAGTACTTC. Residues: CASRNGEWGQETQYF.

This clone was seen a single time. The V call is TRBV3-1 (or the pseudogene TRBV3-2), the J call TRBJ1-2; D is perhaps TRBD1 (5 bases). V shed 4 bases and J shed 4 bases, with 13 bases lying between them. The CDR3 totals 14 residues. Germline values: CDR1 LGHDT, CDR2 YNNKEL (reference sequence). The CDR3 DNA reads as TGTGCCAGCAGCCCCGGGACTAGTTCCTATGGCTACACCTTC. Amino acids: CASSPGTSSYGYTF.

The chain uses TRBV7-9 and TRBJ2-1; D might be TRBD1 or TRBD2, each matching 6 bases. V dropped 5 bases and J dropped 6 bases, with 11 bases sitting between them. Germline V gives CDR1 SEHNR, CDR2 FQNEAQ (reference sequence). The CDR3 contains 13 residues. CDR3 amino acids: CASSLGGGNEQFF. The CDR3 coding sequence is TGTGCCAGCAGCCTAGGAGGGGGCAATGAGCAGTTCTTC.

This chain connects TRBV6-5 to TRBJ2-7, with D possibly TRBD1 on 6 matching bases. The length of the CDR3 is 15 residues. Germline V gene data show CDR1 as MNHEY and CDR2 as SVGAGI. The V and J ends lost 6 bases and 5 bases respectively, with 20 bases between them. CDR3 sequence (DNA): TGTGCCAGCAGAGCCCCTCCGGGCAGGGGCGACGAGCAGTACTTC. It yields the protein CASRAPPGRGDEQYF.

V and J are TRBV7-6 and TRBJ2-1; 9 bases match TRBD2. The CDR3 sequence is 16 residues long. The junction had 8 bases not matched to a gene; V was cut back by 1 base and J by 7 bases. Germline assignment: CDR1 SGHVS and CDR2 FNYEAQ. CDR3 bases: TGTGCCAGCAGCTTAGACGCCAGCGGGGGGCCGAATGAGCAGTTCTTC. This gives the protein CASSLDASGGPNEQFF.

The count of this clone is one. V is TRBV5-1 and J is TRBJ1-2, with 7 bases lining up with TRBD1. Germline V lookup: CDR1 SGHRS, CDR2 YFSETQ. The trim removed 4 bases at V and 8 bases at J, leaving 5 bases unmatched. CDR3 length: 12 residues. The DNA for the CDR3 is TGCGCCAGCAGCCATGACAGGGTCGGCTACACCTTC. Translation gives CASSHDRVGYTF.

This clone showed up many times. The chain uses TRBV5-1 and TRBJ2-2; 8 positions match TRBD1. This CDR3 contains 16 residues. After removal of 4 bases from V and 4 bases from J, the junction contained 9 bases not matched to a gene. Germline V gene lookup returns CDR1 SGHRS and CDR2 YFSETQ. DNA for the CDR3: TGCGCCAGCAGCCAACCTGGACAGGGAGGCACCGGGGAGCTGTTTTTT. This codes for CASSQPGQGGTGELFF. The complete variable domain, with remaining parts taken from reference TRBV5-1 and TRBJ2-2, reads KAGVTQTPRYLIKTRGQQVTLSCSPISGHRSVSWYQQTPGQGLQFLFEYFSETQRNKGNFPGRFSGRQFSNSRSEMNVSTLELGDSALYLCASSQPGQGGTGELFFGEGSRLTVL.

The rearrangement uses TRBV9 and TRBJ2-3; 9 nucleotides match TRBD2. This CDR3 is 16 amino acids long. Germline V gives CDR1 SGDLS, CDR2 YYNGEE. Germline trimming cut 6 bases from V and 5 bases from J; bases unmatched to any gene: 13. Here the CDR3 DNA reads TGTGCCAGCAACCAAGGGGCTAGCGGGGTTGGAGATACGCAGTATTTT. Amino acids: CASNQGASGVGDTQYF.

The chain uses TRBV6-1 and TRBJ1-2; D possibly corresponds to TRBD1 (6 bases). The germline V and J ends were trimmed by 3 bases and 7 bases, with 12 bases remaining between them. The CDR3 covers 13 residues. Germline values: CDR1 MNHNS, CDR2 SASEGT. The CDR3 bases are TGTGCCAGCAGTGACAGGGGCGGTGGTGGCTACACCTTC. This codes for CASSDRGGGGYTF.

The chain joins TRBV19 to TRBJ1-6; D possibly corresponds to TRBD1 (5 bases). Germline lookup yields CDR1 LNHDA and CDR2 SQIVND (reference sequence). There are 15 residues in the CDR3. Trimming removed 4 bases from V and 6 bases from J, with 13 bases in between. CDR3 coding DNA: TGTGCCAGTAGTAGGGGGGACGGAATTAATTCACCCCTCCACTTT. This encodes CASSRGDGINSPLHF.

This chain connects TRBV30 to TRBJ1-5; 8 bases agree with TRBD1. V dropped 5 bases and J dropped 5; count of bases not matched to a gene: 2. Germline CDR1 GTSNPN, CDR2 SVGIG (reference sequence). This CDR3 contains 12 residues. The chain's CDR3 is CAWDRGDQPQHF. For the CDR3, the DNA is TGTGCCTGGGACAGGGGAGATCAGCCCCAGCATTTT.

This CDR3 reads CASSFGGYTF. CDR3 bases: TGTGCCAGCAGTTTCGGTGGCTACACCTTC. The rearrangement joins TRBV12-3 or TRBV12-4 to TRBJ1-2; D gene ambiguous. V lost 3 bases and J lost 7, with 3 bases in between. The CDR3 consists of 10 residues.

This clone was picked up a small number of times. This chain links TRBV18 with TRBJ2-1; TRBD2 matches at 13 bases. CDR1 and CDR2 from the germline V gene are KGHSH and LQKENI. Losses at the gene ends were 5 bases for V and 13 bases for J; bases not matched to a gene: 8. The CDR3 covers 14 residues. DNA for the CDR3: TGTGCCAGCTCATATTCCGGGACTAGCGGGAAACAGTTCTTC. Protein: CASSYSGTSGKQFF.

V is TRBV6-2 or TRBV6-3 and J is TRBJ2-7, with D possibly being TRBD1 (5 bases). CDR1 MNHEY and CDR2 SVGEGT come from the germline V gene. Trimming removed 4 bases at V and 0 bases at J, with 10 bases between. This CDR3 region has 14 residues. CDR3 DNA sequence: TGTGCCAGCAGTTTCCCAGGGATCTCCTACGAGCAGTACTTC. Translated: CASSFPGISYEQYF.

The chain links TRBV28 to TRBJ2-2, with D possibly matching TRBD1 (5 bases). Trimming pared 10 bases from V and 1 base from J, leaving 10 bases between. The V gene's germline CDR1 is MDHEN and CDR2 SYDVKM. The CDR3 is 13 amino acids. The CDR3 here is CAIFDRNTGELFF. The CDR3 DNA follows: TGTGCCATCTTCGACAGGAACACCGGGGAGCTGTTTTTT.

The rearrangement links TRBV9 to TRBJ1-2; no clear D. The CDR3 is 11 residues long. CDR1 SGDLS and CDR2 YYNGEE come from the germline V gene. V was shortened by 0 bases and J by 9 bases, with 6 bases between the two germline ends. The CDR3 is CASSVGESYTF. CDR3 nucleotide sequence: TGTGCCAGCAGCGTAGGAGAGAGCTACACCTTC.

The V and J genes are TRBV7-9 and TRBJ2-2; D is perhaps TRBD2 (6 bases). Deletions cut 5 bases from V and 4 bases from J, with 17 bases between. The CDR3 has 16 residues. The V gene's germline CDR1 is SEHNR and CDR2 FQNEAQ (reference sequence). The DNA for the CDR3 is TGTGCCAGCAGCCACCCTCTCGGGGGAGGCACCGGGGAGCTGTTTTTT. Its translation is CASSHPLGGGTGELFF.

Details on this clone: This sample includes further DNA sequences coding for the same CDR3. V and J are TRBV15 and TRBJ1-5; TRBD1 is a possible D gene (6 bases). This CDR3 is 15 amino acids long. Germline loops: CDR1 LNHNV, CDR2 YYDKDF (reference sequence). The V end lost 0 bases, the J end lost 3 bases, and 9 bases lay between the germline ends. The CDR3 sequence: CATSRDKGVNQPQHF. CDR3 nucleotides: TGTGCCACCAGCAGAGATAAGGGGGTCAATCAGCCCCAGCATTTT.

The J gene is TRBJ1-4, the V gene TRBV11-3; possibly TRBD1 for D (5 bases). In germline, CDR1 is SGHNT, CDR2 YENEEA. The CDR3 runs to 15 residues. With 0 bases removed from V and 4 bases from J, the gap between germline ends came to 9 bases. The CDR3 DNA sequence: TGTGCCAGCAGCTTAGAACAGGTCCTTAATGAAAAACTGTTTTTT. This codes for CASSLEQVLNEKLFF.

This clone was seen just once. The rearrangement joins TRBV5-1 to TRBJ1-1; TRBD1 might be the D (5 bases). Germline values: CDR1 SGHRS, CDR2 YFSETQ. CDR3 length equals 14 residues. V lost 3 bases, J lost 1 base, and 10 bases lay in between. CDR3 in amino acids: CASSYGGANTEAFF. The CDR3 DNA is TGCGCCAGCAGCTATGGTGGGGCGAACACTGAAGCTTTCTTT.

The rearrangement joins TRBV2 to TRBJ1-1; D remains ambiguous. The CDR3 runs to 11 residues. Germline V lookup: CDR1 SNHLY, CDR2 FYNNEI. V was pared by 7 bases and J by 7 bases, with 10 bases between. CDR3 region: CASNEGVEAFF. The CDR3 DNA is TGTGCCAGCAATGAGGGCGTTGAAGCTTTCTTT. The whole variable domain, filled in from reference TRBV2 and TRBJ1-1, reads EPEVTQTPSHQVTQMGQEVILRCVPISNHLYFYWYRQILGQKVEFLVSFYNNEISEKSEIFDDQFSVERPDGSNFTLKIRSTKLEDSAMYFCASNEGVEAFFGQGTRLTVV.

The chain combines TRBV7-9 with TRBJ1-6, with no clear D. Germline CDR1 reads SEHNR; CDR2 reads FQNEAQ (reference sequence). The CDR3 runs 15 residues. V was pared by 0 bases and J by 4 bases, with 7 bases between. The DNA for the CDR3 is TGTGCCAGCAGCTTAGCGCGAGGATATAATTCACCCCTCCACTTT. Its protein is CASSLARGYNSPLHF.

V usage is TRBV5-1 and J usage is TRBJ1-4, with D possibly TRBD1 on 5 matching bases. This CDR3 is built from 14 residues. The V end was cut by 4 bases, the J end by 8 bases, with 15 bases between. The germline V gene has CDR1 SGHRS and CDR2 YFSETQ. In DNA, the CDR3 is TGCGCCAGCAGCCCGGGGGTGGCTGGCGAAAAACTGTTTTTT. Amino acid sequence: CASSPGVAGEKLFF.

This CDR3 reads CASSDWVAGPYEQYF. Here the CDR3 DNA reads TGTGCCAGCAGTGATTGGGTAGCGGGACCCTACGAGCAGTACTTC. J is TRBJ2-7 and V is TRBV6-1; 8 nucleotides line up with TRBD2. CDR3 length: 15 residues. Germline values: CDR1 MNHNS, CDR2 SASEGT. V gave up 3 bases and J gave up 2 bases; unmatched junction bases: 6.

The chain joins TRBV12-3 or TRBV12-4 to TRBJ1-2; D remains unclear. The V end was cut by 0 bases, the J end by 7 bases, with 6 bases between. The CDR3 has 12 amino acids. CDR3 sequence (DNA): TGTGCCAGCAGTTTAGCGCTGAGTGGCTACACCTTC. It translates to CASSLALSGYTF.

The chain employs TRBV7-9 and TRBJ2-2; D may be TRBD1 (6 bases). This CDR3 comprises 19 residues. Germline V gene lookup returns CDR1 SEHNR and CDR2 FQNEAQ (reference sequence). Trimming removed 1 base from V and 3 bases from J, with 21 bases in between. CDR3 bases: TGTGCCAGCAGCTTAGGCACATTACAGGGTGGGCGTCACACCGGGGAGCTGTTTTTT. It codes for CASSLGTLQGGRHTGELFF. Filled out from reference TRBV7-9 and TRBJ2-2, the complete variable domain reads DTGVSQNPRHKITKRGQNVTFRCDPISEHNRLYWYRQTLGQGPEFLTYFQNEAQLEKSRLLSDRFSAERPKGSFSTLEIQRTEQGDSAMYLCASSLGTLQGGRHTGELFFGEGSRLTVL.

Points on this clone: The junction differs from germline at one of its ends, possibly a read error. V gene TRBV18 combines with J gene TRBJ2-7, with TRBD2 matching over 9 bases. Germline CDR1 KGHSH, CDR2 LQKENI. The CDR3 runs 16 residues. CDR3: CATSPDRGGDSYEQYF. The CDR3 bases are TGTGCCACCTCACCAGATCGCGGGGGGGACTCCTACGAGCAGTACTTC.